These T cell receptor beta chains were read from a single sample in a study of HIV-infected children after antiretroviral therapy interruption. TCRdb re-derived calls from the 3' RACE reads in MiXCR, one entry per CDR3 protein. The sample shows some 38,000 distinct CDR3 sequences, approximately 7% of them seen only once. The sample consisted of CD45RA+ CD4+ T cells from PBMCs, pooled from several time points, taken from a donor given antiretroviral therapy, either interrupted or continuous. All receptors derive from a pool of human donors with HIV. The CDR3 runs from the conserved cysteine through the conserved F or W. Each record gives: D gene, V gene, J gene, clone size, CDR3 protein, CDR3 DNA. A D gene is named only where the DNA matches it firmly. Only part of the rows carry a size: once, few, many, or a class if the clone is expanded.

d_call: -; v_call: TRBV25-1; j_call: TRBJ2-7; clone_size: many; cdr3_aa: CASSDRFRYEQYF; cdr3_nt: TGTGCCAGCAGTGATAGGTTCCGGTACGAGCAGTACTTC
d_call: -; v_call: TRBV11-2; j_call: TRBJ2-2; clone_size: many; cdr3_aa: CASSLGQTNTGELFF; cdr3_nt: TGTGCCAGCAGCTTAGGCCAGACGAACACCGGGGAGCTGTTTTTT
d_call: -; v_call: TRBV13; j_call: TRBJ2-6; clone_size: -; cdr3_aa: CASSLGGWGRASGANVLTF; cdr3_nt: TGTGCCAGCAGCTTAGGCGGTTGGGGCAGGGCGTCTGGGGCCAACGTCCTGACTTTC
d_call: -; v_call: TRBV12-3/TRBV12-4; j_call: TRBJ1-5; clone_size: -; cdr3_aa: CASSLGSGIRNQPQHF; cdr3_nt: TGTGCCAGCAGTTTAGGTTCCGGGATAAGAAATCAGCCCCAGCATTTT
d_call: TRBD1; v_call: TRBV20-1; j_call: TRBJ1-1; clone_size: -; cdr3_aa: CSATRDRVSEAFF; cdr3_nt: TGCAGTGCTACACGGGACAGGGTATCTGAAGCTTTCTTT
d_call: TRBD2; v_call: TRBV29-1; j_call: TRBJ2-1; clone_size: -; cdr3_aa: CSVEGTRSGEQFF; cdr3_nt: TGCAGCGTTGAAGGGACTAGAAGTGGTGAGCAGTTCTTC
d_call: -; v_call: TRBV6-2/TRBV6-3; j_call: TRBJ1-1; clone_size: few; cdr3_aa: CASSYIERTEAFF; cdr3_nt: TGTGCCAGCAGTTACATAGAGCGCACTGAAGCTTTCTTT
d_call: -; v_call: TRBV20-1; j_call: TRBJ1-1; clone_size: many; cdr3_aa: CSAKSGNTEAFF; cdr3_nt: TGCAGTGCTAAATCAGGGAACACTGAAGCTTTCTTT
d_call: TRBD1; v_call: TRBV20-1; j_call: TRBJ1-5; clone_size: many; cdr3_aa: CSARQGKGGQPQHF; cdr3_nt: TGCAGTGCTCGACAGGGGAAGGGGGGTCAGCCCCAGCATTTT
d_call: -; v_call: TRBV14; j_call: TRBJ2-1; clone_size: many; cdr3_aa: CASSPLAGPRFF; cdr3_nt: TGTGCCAGCAGCCCACTCGCGGGCCCCCGGTTCTTC
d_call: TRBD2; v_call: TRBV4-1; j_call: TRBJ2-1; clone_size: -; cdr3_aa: CASSQGLAPYNEQFF; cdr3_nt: TGCGCCAGCAGCCAAGGACTAGCACCTTACAATGAGCAGTTCTTC
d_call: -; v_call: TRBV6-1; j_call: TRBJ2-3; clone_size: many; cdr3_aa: CASSDESAETLYF; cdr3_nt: TGTGCCAGCAGTGATGAGAGTGCAGAAACGCTGTATTTT
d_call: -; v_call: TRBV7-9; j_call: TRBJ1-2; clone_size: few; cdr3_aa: CASRGSGSNYGYTF; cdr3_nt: TGTGCCAGCAGAGGAAGTGGCAGCAACTATGGCTACACCTTC
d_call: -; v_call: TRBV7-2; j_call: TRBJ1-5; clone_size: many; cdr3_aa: CASSPDSLYQPQHF; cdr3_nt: TGTGCCAGCAGCCCGGACAGCCTTTATCAGCCCCAGCATTTT
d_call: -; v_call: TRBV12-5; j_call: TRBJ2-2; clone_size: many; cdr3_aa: CASGFRQDYSHRNTGELFF; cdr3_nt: TGTGCTAGTGGTTTCCGCCAGGACTACTCACATCGAAACACCGGGGAGCTGTTTTTT
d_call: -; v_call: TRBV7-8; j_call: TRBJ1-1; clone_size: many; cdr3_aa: CASSQTTEAFF; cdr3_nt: TGTGCCAGCAGCCAGACTACTGAAGCTTTCTTT
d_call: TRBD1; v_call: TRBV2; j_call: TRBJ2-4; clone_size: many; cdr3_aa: CASSLRQGQNTLYF; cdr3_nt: TGTGCCAGCAGTCTTAGACAGGGACAAAACACCTTGTACTTT
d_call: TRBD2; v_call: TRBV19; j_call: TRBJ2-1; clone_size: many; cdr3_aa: CASNPSGRRYNEQFF; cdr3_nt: TGTGCCAGTAATCCAAGCGGGAGGCGCTACAATGAGCAGTTCTTC
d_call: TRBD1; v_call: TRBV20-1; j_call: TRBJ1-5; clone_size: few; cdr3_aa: CSALKTGGGNQPQHF; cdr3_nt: TGCAGTGCCCTGAAAACAGGGGGTGGCAATCAGCCCCAGCATTTT
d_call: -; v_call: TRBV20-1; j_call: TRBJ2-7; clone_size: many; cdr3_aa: CSARDLVGSYEQYF; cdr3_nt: TGCAGTGCTAGAGATCTTGTCGGGAGCTACGAGCAGTACTTC
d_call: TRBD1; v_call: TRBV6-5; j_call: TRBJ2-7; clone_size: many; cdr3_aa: CASSQTGTGASEQYF; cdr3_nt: TGTGCCAGCAGCCAGACCGGGACAGGGGCATCCGAGCAGTACTTC
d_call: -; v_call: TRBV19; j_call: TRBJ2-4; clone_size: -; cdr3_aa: CASSIDRTILAKNIQYF; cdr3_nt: TGTGCCAGTAGTATAGATAGAACCATCCTAGCCAAAAACATTCAGTACTTC
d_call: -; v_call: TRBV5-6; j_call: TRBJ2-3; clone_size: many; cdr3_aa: CASSRTGSPLTDTQYF; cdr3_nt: TGTGCCAGCAGTCGAACAGGTTCCCCCCTCACAGATACGCAGTATTTT
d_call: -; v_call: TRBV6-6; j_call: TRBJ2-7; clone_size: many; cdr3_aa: CASNTGQPYEQYF; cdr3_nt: TGTGCCAGCAACACCGGACAGCCGTACGAGCAGTACTTC
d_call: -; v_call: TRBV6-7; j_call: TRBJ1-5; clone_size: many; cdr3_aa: CASSYSGHGVNQPQHF; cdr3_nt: TGTGCCAGCAGTTACAGCGGGCACGGGGTCAATCAGCCCCAGCATTTT
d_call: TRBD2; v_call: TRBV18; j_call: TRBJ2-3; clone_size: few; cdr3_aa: CASSPGTSGITDTQYF; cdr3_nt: TGTGCCAGCTCACCCGGGACTAGCGGAATCACAGATACGCAGTATTTT
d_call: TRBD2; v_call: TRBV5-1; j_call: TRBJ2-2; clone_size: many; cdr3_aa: CASSLLAANTGELFF; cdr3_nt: TGCGCCAGCAGCTTACTAGCGGCGAACACCGGGGAGCTGTTTTTT
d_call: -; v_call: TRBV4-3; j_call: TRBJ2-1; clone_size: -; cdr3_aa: CASSLSSSSEQFF; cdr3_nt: TGCGCCAGCAGCCTCTCCTCTAGCAGTGAGCAGTTCTTC
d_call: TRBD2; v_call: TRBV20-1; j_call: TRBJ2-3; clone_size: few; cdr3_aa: CSASGTSGGADTQYF; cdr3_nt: TGCAGTGCTAGTGGGACTAGCGGGGGGGCGGATACGCAGTATTTT
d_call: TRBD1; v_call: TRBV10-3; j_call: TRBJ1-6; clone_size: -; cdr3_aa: CAIRPGQGDNSPLHF; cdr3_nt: TGTGCCATCAGGCCCGGACAGGGGGATAATTCACCCCTCCACTTT
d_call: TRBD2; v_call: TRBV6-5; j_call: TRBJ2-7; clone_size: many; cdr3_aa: CASLSTSGGTYEQYF; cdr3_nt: TGTGCCAGCCTTTCGACTAGCGGGGGGACCTACGAGCAGTACTTC
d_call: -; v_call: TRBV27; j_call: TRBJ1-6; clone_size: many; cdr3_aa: CASSSSTGILSPLHF; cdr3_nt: TGTGCCAGCAGTTCATCGACAGGAATCTTGTCACCCCTCCACTTT
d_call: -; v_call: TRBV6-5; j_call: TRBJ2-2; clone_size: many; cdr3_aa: CASRPVFGELFF; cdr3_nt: TGTGCCAGCAGACCGGTATTCGGGGAGCTGTTTTTT
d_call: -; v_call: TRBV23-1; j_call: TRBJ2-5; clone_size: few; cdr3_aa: CASRARSGEETQYF; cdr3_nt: TGCGCCAGCAGAGCAAGGAGCGGAGAAGAGACCCAGTACTTC
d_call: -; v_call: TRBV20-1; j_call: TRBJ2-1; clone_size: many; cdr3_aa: CSARPPRSYNEQFF; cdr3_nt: TGCAGTGCTAGGCCCCCTAGGTCCTACAATGAGCAGTTCTTC
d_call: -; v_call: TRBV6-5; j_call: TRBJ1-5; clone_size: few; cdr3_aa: CASRPWTTSNQPQHF; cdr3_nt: TGTGCCAGCAGGCCGTGGACCACTTCCAATCAGCCCCAGCATTTT
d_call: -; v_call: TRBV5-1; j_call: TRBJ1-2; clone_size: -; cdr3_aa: CASSPWGDPADYGYTF; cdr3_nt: TGCGCCAGCAGCCCCTGGGGGGACCCGGCGGACTATGGCTACACCTTC
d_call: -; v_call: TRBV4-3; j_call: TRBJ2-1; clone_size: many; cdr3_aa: CASSQGWAYNEQFF; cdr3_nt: TGCGCCAGCAGCCAGGGTTGGGCTTACAATGAGCAGTTCTTC
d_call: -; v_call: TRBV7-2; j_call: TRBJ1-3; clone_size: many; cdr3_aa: CASSLAGVSGNTIYF; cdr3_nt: TGTGCCAGCAGCTTAGCCGGGGTTAGTGGAAACACCATATATTTT
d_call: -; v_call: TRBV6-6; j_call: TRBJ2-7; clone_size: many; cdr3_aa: CASRDWGYEQYF; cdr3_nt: TGTGCCAGCAGGGACTGGGGGTATGAACAGTACTTC
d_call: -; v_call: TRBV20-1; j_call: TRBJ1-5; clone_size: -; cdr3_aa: CSARGSGQPQHF; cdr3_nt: TGCAGTGCTAGAGGGTCAGGGCAGCCCCAGCATTTT
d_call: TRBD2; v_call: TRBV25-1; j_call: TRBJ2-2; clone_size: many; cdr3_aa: CASSERGSGRTGELFF; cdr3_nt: TGTGCCAGCAGTGAACGGGGTAGCGGGAGGACCGGGGAGCTGTTTTTT
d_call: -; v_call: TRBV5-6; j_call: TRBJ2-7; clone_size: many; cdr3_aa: CASSLGIYEQYF; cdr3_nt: TGTGCCAGCAGCTTGGGAATCTACGAGCAGTACTTC
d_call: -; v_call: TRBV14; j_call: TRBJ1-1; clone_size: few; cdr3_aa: CASSLRNTEAFF; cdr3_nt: TGTGCCAGCAGTCTTAGGAACACTGAAGCTTTCTTT
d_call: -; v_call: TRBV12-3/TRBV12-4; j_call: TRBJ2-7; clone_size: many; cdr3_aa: CASSLFEGPYEQYF; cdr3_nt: TGTGCCAGCAGTTTATTTGAGGGGCCCTACGAGCAGTACTTC
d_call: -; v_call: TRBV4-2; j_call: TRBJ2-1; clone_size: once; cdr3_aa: CASSQQVLPSYNERFF; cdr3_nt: TGTGCCAGCAGCCAACAGGTTCTCCCTTCCTACAATGAGCGGTTCTTC